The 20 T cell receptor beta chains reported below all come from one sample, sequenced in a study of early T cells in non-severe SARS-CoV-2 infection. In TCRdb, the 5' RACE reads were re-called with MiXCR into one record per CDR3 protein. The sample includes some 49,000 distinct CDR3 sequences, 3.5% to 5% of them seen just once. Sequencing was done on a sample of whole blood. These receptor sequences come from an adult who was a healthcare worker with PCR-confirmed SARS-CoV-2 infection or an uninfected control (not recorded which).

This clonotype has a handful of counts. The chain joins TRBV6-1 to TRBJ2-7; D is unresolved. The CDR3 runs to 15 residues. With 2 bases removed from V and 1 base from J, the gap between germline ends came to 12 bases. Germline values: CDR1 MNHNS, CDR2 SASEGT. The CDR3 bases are TGTGCCAGCAGTGAATTGGGCCAGGCTTCCTACGAGCAGTACTTC. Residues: CASSELGQASYEQYF.

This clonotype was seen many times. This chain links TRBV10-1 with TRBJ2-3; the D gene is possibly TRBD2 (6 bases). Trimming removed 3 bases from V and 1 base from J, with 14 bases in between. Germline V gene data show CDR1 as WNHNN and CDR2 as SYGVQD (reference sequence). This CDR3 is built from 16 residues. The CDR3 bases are TGCGCCAGCAGTGACCCGCGGGCTAGCGGCACAGATACGCAGTATTTT. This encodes CASSDPRASGTDTQYF.

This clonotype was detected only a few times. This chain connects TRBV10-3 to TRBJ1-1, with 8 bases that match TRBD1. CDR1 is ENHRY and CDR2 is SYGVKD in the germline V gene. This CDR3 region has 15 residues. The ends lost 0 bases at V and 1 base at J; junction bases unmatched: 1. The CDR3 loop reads CAISESGTGNTEAFF. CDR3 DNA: TGTGCCATCAGTGAGTCCGGGACAGGGAACACTGAAGCTTTCTTT.

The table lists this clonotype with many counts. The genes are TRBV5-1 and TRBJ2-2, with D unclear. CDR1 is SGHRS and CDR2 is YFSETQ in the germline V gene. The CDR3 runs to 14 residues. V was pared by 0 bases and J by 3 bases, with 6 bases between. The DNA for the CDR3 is TGCGCCAGCAGCTTGGAAGCCTACACCGGGGAGCTGTTTTTT. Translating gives CASSLEAYTGELFF.

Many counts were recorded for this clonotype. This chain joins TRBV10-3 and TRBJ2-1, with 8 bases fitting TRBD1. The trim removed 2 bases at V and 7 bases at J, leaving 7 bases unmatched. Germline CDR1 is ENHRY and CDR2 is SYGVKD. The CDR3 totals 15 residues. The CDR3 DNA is TGTGCCATCAGTGAGAGGGACAGGCCCACGAATGAGCAGTTCTTC. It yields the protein CAISERDRPTNEQFF.

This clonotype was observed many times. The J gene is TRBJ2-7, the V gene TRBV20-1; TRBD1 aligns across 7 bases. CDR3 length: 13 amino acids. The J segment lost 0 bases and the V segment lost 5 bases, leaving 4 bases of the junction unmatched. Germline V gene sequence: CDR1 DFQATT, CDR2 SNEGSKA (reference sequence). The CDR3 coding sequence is TGCAGTGCTCAAGGGACAGACTCCTACGAGCAGTACTTC. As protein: CSAQGTDSYEQYF.

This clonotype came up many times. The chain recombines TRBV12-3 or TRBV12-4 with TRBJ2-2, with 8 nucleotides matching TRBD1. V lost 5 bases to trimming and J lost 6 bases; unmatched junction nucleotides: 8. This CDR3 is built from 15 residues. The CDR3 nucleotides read TGTGCCAGCAGTGTCGCAGGGGGCCTGGCCGGGGAGCTGTTTTTT. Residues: CASSVAGGLAGELFF.

For the CDR3, the DNA is TGTGCCAGCAGCCCAGGTACAGGGATCGGCTACACCTTC. The encoded protein is CASSPGTGIGYTF. V and J are TRBV7-9 and TRBJ1-2; a possible D gene is TRBD1 (6 bases). This CDR3 spans 13 amino acids. Trimming took off 5 bases at V and 8 bases at J, with 15 bases between the two ends. Germline V lookup: CDR1 SEHNR, CDR2 FQNEAQ (reference sequence). Full variable domain (remainder filled in from reference TRBV7-9 and TRBJ1-2): DTGVSQNPRHKITKRGQNVTFRCDPISEHNRLYWYRQTLGQGPEFLTYFQNEAQLEKSRLLSDRFSAERPKGSFSTLEIQRTEQGDSAMYLCASSPGTGIGYTFGSGTRLTVV.

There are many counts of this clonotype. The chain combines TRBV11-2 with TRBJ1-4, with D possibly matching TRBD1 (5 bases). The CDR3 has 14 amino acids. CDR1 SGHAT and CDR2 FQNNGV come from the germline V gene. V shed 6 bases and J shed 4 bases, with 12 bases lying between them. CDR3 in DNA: TGTGCCAGCAGTCGACAGAGACTTAATGAAAAACTGTTTTTT. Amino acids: CASSRQRLNEKLFF.

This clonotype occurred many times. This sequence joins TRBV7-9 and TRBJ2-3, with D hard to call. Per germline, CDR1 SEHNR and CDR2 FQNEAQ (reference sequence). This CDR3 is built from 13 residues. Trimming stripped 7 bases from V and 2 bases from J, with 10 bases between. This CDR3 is CASTPGNTDTQYF. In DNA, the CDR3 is TGTGCCAGCACCCCGGGCAACACAGATACGCAGTATTTT.

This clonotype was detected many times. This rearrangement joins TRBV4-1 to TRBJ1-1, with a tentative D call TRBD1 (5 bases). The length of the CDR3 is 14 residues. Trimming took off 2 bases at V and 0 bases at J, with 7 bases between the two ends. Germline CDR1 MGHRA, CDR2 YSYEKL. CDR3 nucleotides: TGCGCCAGCAGCCAACCGACAGTGAACACTGAAGCTTTCTTT. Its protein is CASSQPTVNTEAFF.

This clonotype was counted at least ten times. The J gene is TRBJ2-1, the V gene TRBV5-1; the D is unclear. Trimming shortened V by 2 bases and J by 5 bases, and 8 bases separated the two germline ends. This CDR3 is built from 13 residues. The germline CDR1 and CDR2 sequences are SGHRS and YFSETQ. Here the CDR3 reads CASSLNPDNEQFF. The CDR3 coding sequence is TGCGCCAGCAGCTTAAATCCCGACAATGAGCAGTTCTTC.

CDR3 bases: TGCAGCGTTGAATCCGGAAACCAAGAGACCCAGTACTTC. Its protein is CSVESGNQETQYF. The chain uses TRBV29-1 and TRBJ2-5; D is unresolved. The CDR3 spans 13 residues. Per the germline V gene, CDR1 is SQVTM and CDR2 is ANQGSEA. V lost 2 bases to trimming and J lost 0 bases, with 7 bases between them.

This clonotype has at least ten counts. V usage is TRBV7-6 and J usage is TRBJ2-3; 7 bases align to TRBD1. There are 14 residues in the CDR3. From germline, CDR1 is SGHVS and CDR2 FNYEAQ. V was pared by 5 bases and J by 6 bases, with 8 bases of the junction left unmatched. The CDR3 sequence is CASSPMTGQDTQYF. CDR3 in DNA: TGTGCCAGCAGCCCCATGACAGGGCAGGATACGCAGTATTTT.

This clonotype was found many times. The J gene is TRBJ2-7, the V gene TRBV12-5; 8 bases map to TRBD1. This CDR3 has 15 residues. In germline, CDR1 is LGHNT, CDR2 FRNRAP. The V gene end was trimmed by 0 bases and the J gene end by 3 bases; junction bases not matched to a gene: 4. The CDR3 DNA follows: TGTGCTAGTGGTTTGGTCCGGGACAGGAGCTACGAGCAGTACTTC. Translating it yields CASGLVRDRSYEQYF.

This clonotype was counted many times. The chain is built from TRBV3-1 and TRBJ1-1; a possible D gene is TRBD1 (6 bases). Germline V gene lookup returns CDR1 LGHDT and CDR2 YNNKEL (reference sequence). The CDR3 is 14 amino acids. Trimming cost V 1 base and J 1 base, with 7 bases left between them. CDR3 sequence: CASSQVQGNTEAFF. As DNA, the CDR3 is TGTGCCAGCAGCCAAGTACAGGGGAACACTGAAGCTTTCTTT.

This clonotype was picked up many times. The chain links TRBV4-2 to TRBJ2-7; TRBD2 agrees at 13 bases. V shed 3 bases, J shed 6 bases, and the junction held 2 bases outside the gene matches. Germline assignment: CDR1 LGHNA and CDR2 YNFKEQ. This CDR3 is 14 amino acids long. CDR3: CASSHGLAGAEQYF. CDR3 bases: TGTGCCAGCAGCCATGGACTAGCGGGAGCCGAGCAGTACTTC.

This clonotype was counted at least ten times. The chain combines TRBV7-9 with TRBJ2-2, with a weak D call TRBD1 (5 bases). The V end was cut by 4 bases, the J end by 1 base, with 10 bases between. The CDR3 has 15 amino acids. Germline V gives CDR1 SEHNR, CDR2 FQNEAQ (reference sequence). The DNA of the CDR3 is TGTGCCAGCAGCTCATACGACAGGAACACCGGGGAGCTGTTTTTT. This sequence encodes CASSSYDRNTGELFF.

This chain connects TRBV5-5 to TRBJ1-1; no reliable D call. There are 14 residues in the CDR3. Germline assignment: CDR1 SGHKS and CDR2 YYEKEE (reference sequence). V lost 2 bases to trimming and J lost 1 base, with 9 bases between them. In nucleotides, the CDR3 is TGTGCCAGCAGCTTCAAACAGAAGAACACTGAAGCTTTCTTT. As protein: CASSFKQKNTEAFF. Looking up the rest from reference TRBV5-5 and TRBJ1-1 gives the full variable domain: DAGVTQSPTHLIKTRGQQVTLRCSPISGHKSVSWYQQVLGQGPQFIFQYYEKEERGRGNFPDRFSARQFPNYSSELNVNALLLGDSALYLCASSFKQKNTEAFFGQGTRLTVV.

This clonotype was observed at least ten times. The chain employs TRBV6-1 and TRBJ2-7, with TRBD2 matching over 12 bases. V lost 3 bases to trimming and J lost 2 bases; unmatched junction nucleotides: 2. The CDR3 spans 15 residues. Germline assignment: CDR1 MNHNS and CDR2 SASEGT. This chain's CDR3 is CASSDSSGGAYEQYF. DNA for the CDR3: TGTGCCAGCAGTGATTCTAGCGGGGGGGCCTACGAGCAGTACTTC.